This T cell receptor beta chain was sequenced in a study of control samples from healthy donors and cancer patients. CDR3 size: 15 residues. The germline V and J ends were trimmed by 2 bases and 5 bases, with 13 bases remaining between them. Germline V lookup: CDR1 LNHDA, CDR2 SQIVND (reference sequence). This table comes from immunoSEQ multiplex PCR, and its TCRdb copy is limited to in-frame clones, with some not included. The sample has approximately 100,000 clones, around nine tenths seen once; the top ten hold under 10%. Sequenced input: blood. This clonotype was sampled from a man younger than 40 in good health. The chain carries TRBV19 and TRBJ2-1; D is perhaps TRBD1 (6 bases). The CDR3 DNA reads TGTGCCAGTAGTATATTCGGGCAGGGGAACAATGAGCAGTTCTTC. This sequence encodes CASSIFGQGNNEQFF.